The rows below give T cell receptor beta chains drawn from one sample of a study of blood T cell repertoires in COVID-19. Here immunoSEQ multiplex PCR was the method, and the copy in TCRdb shows in-frame clones only, minus some. The sample consists of around 80,000 clones, around 80% of them appearing once. Specimen: peripheral blood. These receptors all come from a woman of 80 years or more with active or convalescent COVID-19. CDR3s include the opening cysteine and the closing phenylalanine or tryptophan.

v_call	j_call	cdr3_length	cdr3_aa
TRBV15	TRBJ1-5	15	CATSRDSTGTQPQHF
TRBV7-2	TRBJ2-1	16	CASSLGLAGGQDEQFF
TRBV21-1	TRBJ2-7	23	CASSKVLPLPGTRDGWDEAEQYF
TRBV2	TRBJ1-5	15	CASRDRKREGQPQHF
TRBV7-2	TRBJ1-2	14	CASSLDRGNYGYTF
TRBV6-5	TRBJ2-7	14	CASSPAHRSYEQYF
TRBV3-1/TRBV3-2	TRBJ2-5	15	CASSQAGTGKGSQYF
TRBV4-1	TRBJ1-3	17	CASSQEGPGGTGNTIYF
TRBV27	TRBJ2-3	21	CASSRGLTSGRATPITDTQYF
TRBV2	TRBJ1-6	13	CASIWTGNSPLHF
TRBV9	TRBJ1-3	14	CASSVAVSGNTIYF
TRBV6-2/TRBV6-3	TRBJ1-4	14	CASSYGRINEKLFF
TRBV19	TRBJ1-1	13	CASIPAWGSEAFF
TRBV18	TRBJ1-4	15	CASSFDTATNEKLFF
TRBV6-2/TRBV6-3	TRBJ2-1	21	CASSFTTTGISGTRSYNEQFF
TRBV29-1	TRBJ1-3	14	CSVGWTVSGNTIYF
TRBV9	TRBJ1-3	16	CASRGQGAISGNTIYF
TRBV11-3	TRBJ1-6	16	CASSPSRRDSYSPLHF
TRBV6-1	TRBJ1-6	16	CASSEDRSSYNSPLHF
TRBV3-1/TRBV3-2	TRBJ2-7	14	CASSTTGGRNEQYF
TRBV18	TRBJ2-7	12	CASSPPESRQAF
TRBV4-2	TRBJ2-3	16	CASSQEIAGDTDTQYF
TRBV28	TRBJ2-1	13	CASARTIYNEQFF
TRBV19	TRBJ1-5	18	CASSIDTYKQGFPQPQHF
TRBV6-5	TRBJ1-2	12	CATTTGTYGYTF
TRBV11-2	TRBJ1-2	13	CASSLGQGLGYTF
TRBV7-8	TRBJ1-5	15	CASSPGQGRDQPQHF
TRBV15	TRBJ1-3	14	CATSRRGSGNTIYF
TRBV28	TRBJ2-7	12	CVSSPTSYEQYF
TRBV28	TRBJ2-5	17	CASSTNRDRVTVETQYF
TRBV5-8	TRBJ1-2	15	CASSPVLGAFYGYTF
TRBV12-3/TRBV12-4	TRBJ1-1	13	CASSGQLNTEAFF
TRBV19	TRBJ2-3	17	CASSSGLAGARADTQYF
TRBV4-2	TRBJ2-7	15	CASSQDGGGGYEQYF
TRBV3-1/TRBV3-2	TRBJ2-5	20	CASSQSWGRGSWTGGETQYF
TRBV10-3	TRBJ2-4	17	CAIRASGGLGAKNIQYF
TRBV2	TRBJ1-5	14	CASSEDEAYQPQHF
TRBV9	TRBJ1-2	13	CASSVDSAYGYTF
TRBV19	TRBJ2-5	15	CASRPDSGAGETQYF
TRBV5-1	TRBJ2-1	16	CASRVTAAVSYNEQFF
TRBV12-3/TRBV12-4	TRBJ1-1	12	CASSLGTTEAFF
TRBV4-3	TRBJ2-1	18	CASSQGSLAGSSYNEQFF
TRBV28	TRBJ1-6	15	CASSPRFVGGSPLHF
TRBV4-3	TRBJ1-1	15	CASSPGQGKVAEAFF
TRBV19	TRBJ1-2	14	CASSTTGGPYGYTF
TRBV7-3	TRBJ2-7	15	CASSSPGQGAIEQYF